Listed here is a single T cell receptor beta chain. As yet, its antigen is unknown. The cohort excluded patients with autoimmune disease history or systemic immunosuppression. Peripheral blood came from all dose cohorts at three timepoints. The record originates from a study of OX40 agonist ivuxolimab in advanced cancers. Sequenced by immunoSEQ multiplex PCR; TCRdb stores in-frame clones only, minus some. The sample includes fewer than 25,000 clones, approximately 83% seen only once; the top ten take about half. Study conclusions and caveats: CD4+ and CD8+ blood T cells expanded clonally by week 6 at 0.1 to 3.0 mg/kg. Expanded clones tended on average to be more numerous among CD8+ T cells than CD4+.

The germline gives CDR1 MNHEY, CDR2 SMNVEV (reference sequence). V lost 5 bases to trimming and J lost 6 bases; unmatched junction nucleotides: 13. The CDR3 runs 17 residues. This TCR was sampled from an adult with an advanced solid tumor such as melanoma, head and neck, liver or kidney cancer. The chain links TRBV27 to TRBJ1-5; 10 bases are shared with TRBD1. The sequences come from CD4+ or CD8+ T cells sorted from blood, collected in a trial of the OX40 agonist ivuxolimab. CDR3 in amino acids: CASSTGQGGTYIQPQHF. Here the CDR3 DNA reads TGTGCCAGCAGTACAGGACAGGGGGGCACATATATTCAGCCCCAGCATTTT.